This TCR beta chain is drawn from a study of blood T cell repertoires in COVID-19 (dated by TCRdb to about 2020). Broadly, across the study: The collaborator samples originated in the United States, Italy and Spain and spanned the acute and convalescent phases of COVID-19. The material from the prospective study consisted of cDNA or gDNA derived from T cells, B-cell-depleted T cells, or PBMCs. Subjects who had been exposed to COVID-19, were actively infected with it, or had recovered from it provided the deeply sampled blood TCRbeta repertoires that made up the dataset. The repertoires were released in a freely available public database meant as a resource for research on the immune response to SARS-CoV-2. The samples were drawn from the first 160 participants of the ongoing ImmuneRACE study and from 1,254 subjects provided by 6 global collaborators. Sample metadata almost always included a de-identified subject ID, COVID-19 status, age in years and sex. Where HLA class I and class II types were available, the types were taken from metadata supplied by the sample provider, not from assay-based typing. General findings and caveats noted by the study authors: Clinical and demographic metadata were provided uncurated, with the amount varying by source and participant.

The immunoSEQ Assay, a bias-controlled multiplex PCR, was used to amplify TCRbeta CDR3 regions from genomic DNA. In the source study's methods: Nucleated cell counts per sample were estimated from amplification of reference gene primers within the assay. To quantify the absolute abundance of each unique TCRbeta CDR3 rearrangement, sequence reads were collapsed and filtered. For each sample, productive Simpson clonality was calculated as the square root of Simpson's diversity index over productive rearrangements. TCRdb retrieved this table from immuneACCESS and kept in-frame rearrangements only. Not all clones are present; in checked studies, unresolved V genes account for under half, and no reason is known for the remainder. That table furnishes V, J and clone size, whereas the DNA furnished D and trimming. In this sample the table shows 400,000 or so clones, 90% of which occur a single time. The ten largest clones add up to more than 0.55% of the sample.

Participants in the prospective study were aged roughly 18 to 89 years, lived in 20 to 30 United States geographic areas, and enrolled through a virtual design. In the prospective study, cohorts were assigned on the basis of participant-reported clinical history obtained from a screening survey and a study questionnaire. Recovered participants in ImmuneRACE Cohort 3 were defined as having two consecutive negative NP/OP PCR tests, clearance from a healthcare professional, or resolution of symptoms. Mobile phlebotomists in the prospective study collected whole blood, serum and a nasopharyngeal or oropharyngeal swab from every participant. Additional blood draws and questionnaires over an approximately 2-month period could optionally be provided by prospective study participants. Prospective study blood samples were shipped either frozen or at room temperature before DNA extraction. The germline V gene specifies SGHRS as CDR1 and YFSETQ as CDR2. Reading from cysteine to phenylalanine, the CDR3 counts 19 amino acids. CDR3 DNA only is kept here, 57 bases in frame from base 1.

A word on this clone: Its antigen remains undetermined. At one of its ends the junction is not consistent with the germline gene, which may arise from a read error.

The TCR comes from a man aged 18 to 35 who had recovered from COVID-19. Recombination linked TRBV5-1 to TRBJ2-1; 8 bases in between match TRBD1. Sequenced input: PBMCs or T cells enriched from blood (not recorded which). The CDR3 here reads CGSSLRTAGGLGSYNEQFF. The bases are TGCGGCAGCAGCTTAAGAACCGCAGGGGGCCTAGGATCCTACAATGAGCAGTTCTTC.